What follows are 14 T cell receptor beta chains derived from one specimen sequenced in a study of blood T cell repertoires in COVID-19. Method: immunoSEQ multiplex PCR; TCRdb's copy keeps in-frame clones and lacks some. This sample has about 160,000 clones, with roughly 81% found just once. Sequencing input: peripheral blood. The origin of the receptors is a man aged 35-49 years with acute or convalescent COVID-19.

This chain joins TRBV10-1 and TRBJ2-1; TRBD2 aligns across 9 bases. The V segment lost 2 bases and the J segment 7 bases; nucleotides outside the gene matches: 3. The germline V gene encodes CDR1 WNHNN and CDR2 SYGVQD (reference sequence). This CDR3 spans 14 amino acids. The CDR3 loop is CASSEAGGSNEQFF. CDR3 in DNA: TGCGCCAGCAGTGAGGCGGGGGGGTCGAATGAGCAGTTCTTC.

The rearrangement links TRBV28 to TRBJ1-1, with D possibly being TRBD1 (5 bases). V lost 6 bases, J lost 0 bases, and 11 bases lay in between. This CDR3 is 14 amino acids long. CDR1 and CDR2 (germline): MDHEN, SYDVKM. CDR3 residues: CASRHSTVNTEAFF. CDR3 DNA: TGTGCCAGCAGACACTCGACAGTGAACACTGAAGCTTTCTTT. Using reference TRBV28 and TRBJ1-1 for the parts outside the CDR3, the full variable domain is DVKVTQSSRYLVKRTGEKVFLECVQDMDHENMFWYRQDPGLGLRLIYFSYDVKMKEKGDIPEGYSVSREKKERFSLILESASTNQTSMYLCASRHSTVNTEAFFGQGTRLTVV.

This chain joins TRBV30 and TRBJ1-2; TRBD1 matches 8 bases. The CDR3 has 13 residues. Germline V gene data show CDR1 as GTSNPN and CDR2 as SVGIG (reference sequence). The ends lost 4 bases at V and 7 bases at J; junction bases unmatched: 8. This chain's CDR3 is CAWTGTGGFGYTF. The CDR3 DNA follows: TGTGCCTGGACCGGGACAGGAGGGTTTGGCTACACCTTC.

V is TRBV18 and J is TRBJ1-4, with 7 positions matching TRBD1. Trimming took 2 bases from V and 10 from J; bases not matched to a gene: 10. Germline CDR1 is KGHSH and CDR2 is LQKENI. The CDR3 consists of 15 residues. The CDR3 protein is CASSPVSRGEGKLFF. CDR3 nucleotides: TGTGCCAGCTCACCAGTTTCCAGGGGGGAAGGAAAACTGTTTTTT.

The V gene is TRBV5-6, the J gene TRBJ1-2; the match to TRBD1 covers 9 bases. The CDR3 is made up of 14 amino acids. V lost 5 bases and J lost 2; bases outside the gene matches: 4. Germline V gives CDR1 SGHDT, CDR2 YYEEEE. The DNA for the CDR3 is TGTGCCAGCAGATACAGGGGGCTAAACTATGGCTACACCTTC. Translating gives CASRYRGLNYGYTF.

This clone was picked up a small number of times. The genes are TRBV11-1 and TRBJ1-1, with unresolved D. Germline V gene lookup returns CDR1 SGHAT and CDR2 FQDESV (reference sequence). This CDR3 comprises 14 residues. Trimming took off 5 bases at V and 0 bases at J, with 10 bases between the two ends. The CDR3: CASSPYPVNTEAFF. The CDR3 bases are TGTGCCAGCAGCCCGTATCCAGTGAACACTGAAGCTTTCTTT.

The CDR3 protein is CASSPRAGEKTQYF. The CDR3 DNA is TGCGCCAGCAGCCCGCGGGCCGGTGAAAAGACCCAGTACTTC. The J gene is TRBJ2-5, the V gene TRBV5-1; a weak D match, TRBD2 (5 bases). Germline V gene sequence: CDR1 SGHRS, CDR2 YFSETQ. The CDR3 length is 14 residues. V lost 4 bases and J 6 bases, leaving 16 bases between the germline ends. Complete variable domain (other parts from reference TRBV5-1 and TRBJ2-5): KAGVTQTPRYLIKTRGQQVTLSCSPISGHRSVSWYQQTPGQGLQFLFEYFSETQRNKGNFPGRFSGRQFSNSRSEMNVSTLELGDSALYLCASSPRAGEKTQYFGPGTRLLVL.

The CDR3 loop reads CAISGRGTGNYEQYF. CDR3 nucleotide sequence: TGTGCCATCAGTGGTCGCGGGACAGGGAACTACGAGCAGTACTTC. This sequence joins TRBV10-3 and TRBJ2-7; TRBD1 matches at 9 bases. In germline, CDR1 is ENHRY, CDR2 SYGVKD. This CDR3 contains 15 residues. Trimming took 4 bases from V and 3 from J; bases not matched to a gene: 7.

The chain recombines TRBV4-1 with TRBJ1-1; D possibly corresponds to TRBD1 (6 bases). CDR1 is MGHRA, CDR2 YSYEKL, per germline. CDR3 length: 16 amino acids. V shed 3 bases and J shed 1 base, with 15 bases lying between them. The CDR3 loop is CASSHPSGGRNTEAFF. CDR3 nucleotides: TGCGCCAGCAGCCACCCCTCGGGGGGGCGGAACACTGAAGCTTTCTTT.

The rearrangement joins TRBV19 to TRBJ1-6; D unresolved. The CDR3 contains 14 residues. V was clipped by 6 bases and J by 2 bases, with 8 bases between them. Germline CDR1 is LNHDA and CDR2 is SQIVND (reference sequence). Here the CDR3 reads CASSGVTYNSPLHF. CDR3 nucleotides: TGTGCCAGTAGCGGAGTGACCTATAATTCACCCCTCCACTTT.

The CDR3, as DNA: TGTGCCAGCAGCCAAGTCGAGGCAGATACGCAGTATTTT. Amino acid sequence: CASSQVEADTQYF. V and J are TRBV3-1 (or the pseudogene TRBV3-2) and TRBJ2-3; D is undetermined. Germline CDR1 LGHDT, CDR2 YNNKEL (reference sequence). This CDR3 spans 13 amino acids. The V and J ends lost 1 base and 4 bases respectively, with 6 bases between them.

The chain links TRBV7-8 to TRBJ1-1, with 7 nucleotides matching TRBD1. From germline, CDR1 is SGHVS and CDR2 FQNEAQ. The V gene end was trimmed by 3 bases and the J gene end by 1 base; junction bases not matched to a gene: 2. This CDR3 has 14 amino acids. CDR3 DNA: TGTGCCAGCAGCTTCGACAGGGCGAACACTGAAGCTTTCTTT. This sequence encodes CASSFDRANTEAFF.

This clone occurred once. V is TRBV9 and J is TRBJ2-1; D may be TRBD2 (5 bases). Trimming cost V 0 bases and J 7 bases, with 8 bases left between them. Per germline, CDR1 SGDLS and CDR2 YYNGEE. CDR3 length: 13 residues. CDR3 in DNA: TGTGCCAGCAGCGTAGAACTAGGGAATGAGCAGTTCTTC. Translating gives CASSVELGNEQFF.

The chain links TRBV5-1 to TRBJ1-1; 8 nucleotides align to TRBD1. From germline, CDR1 is SGHRS and CDR2 YFSETQ. V lost 5 bases, J lost 0 bases, and 15 bases stayed unmatched. The CDR3 covers 18 residues. CDR3 DNA: TGCGCCAGCAGTTCCGGTCGTGGGACAGGCAGGATGAACACTGAAGCTTTCTTT. Protein product: CASSSGRGTGRMNTEAFF.